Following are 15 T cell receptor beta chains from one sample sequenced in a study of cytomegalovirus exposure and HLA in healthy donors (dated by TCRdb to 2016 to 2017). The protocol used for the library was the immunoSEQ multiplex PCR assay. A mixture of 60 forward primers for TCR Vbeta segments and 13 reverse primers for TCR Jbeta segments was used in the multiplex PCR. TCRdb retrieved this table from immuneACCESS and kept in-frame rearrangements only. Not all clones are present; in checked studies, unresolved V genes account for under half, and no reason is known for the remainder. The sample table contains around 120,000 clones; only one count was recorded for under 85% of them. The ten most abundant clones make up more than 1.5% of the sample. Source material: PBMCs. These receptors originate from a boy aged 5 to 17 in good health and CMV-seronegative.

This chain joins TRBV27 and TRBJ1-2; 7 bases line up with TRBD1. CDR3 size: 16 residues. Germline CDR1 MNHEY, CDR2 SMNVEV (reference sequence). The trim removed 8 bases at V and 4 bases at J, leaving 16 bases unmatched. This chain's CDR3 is CASSPVRQGGGYGYTF. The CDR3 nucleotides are TGTGCCAGCTCACCCGTTAGGCAGGGGGGCGGCTATGGCTACACCTTC.

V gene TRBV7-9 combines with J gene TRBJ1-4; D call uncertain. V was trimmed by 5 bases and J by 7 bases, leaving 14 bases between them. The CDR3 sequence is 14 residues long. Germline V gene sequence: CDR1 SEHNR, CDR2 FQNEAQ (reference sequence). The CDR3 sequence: CASSRGQLGEKLFF. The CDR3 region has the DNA TGTGCCAGCAGCCGGGGTCAATTAGGTGAAAAACTGTTTTTT.

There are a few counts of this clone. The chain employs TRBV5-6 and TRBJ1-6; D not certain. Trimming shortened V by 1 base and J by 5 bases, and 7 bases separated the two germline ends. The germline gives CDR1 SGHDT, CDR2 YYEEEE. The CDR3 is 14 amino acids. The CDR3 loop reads CASSLYLDNSPLHF. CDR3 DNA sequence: TGTGCCAGCAGCTTGTATCTAGATAATTCACCCCTCCACTTT. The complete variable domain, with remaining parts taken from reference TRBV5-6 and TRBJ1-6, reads DAGVTQSPTHLIKTRGQQVTLRCSPKSGHDTVSWYQQALGQGPQFIFQYYEEEERQRGNFPDRFSGHQFPNYSSELNVNALLLGDSALYLCASSLYLDNSPLHFGNGTRLTVT.

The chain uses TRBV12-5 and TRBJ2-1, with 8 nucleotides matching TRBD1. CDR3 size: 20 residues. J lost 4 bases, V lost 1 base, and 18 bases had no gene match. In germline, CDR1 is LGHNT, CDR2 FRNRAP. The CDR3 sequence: CASGLGDRGQGSLRYNEQFF. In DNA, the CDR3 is TGTGCTAGTGGTTTGGGCGACAGGGGTCAAGGTTCCCTCCGTTACAATGAGCAGTTCTTC. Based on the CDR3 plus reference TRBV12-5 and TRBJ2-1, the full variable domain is DARVTQTPRHKVTEMGQEVTMRCQPILGHNTVFWYRQTMMQGLELLAYFRNRAPLDDSGMPKDRFSAEMPDATLATLKIQPSEPRDSAVYFCASGLGDRGQGSLRYNEQFFGPGTRLTVL.

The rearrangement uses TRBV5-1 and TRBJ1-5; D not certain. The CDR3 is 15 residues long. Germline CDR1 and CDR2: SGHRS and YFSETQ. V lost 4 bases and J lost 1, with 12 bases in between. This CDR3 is CASSPGWRSNQPQHF. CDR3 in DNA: TGCGCCAGCAGCCCAGGCTGGAGGAGCAATCAGCCCCAGCATTTT.

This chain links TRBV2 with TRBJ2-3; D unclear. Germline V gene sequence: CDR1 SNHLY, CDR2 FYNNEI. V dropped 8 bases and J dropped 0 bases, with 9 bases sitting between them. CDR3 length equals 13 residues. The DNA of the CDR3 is TGTGCCAGCGATAGATTAAGCACAGATACGCAGTATTTT. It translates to CASDRLSTDTQYF.

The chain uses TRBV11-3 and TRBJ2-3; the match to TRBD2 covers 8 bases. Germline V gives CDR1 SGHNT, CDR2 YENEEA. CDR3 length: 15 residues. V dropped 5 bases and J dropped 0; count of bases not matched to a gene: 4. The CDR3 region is CASSPGRGSTDTQYF. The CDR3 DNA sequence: TGTGCCAGCAGCCCCGGGAGGGGGAGCACAGATACGCAGTATTTT.

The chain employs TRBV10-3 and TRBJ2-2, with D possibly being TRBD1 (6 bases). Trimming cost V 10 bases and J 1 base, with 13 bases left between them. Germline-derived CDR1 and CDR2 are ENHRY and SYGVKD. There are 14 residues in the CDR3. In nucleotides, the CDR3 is TGTGCCACACTACAGGGTAGGAACACCGGGGAGCTGTTTTTT. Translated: CATLQGRNTGELFF.

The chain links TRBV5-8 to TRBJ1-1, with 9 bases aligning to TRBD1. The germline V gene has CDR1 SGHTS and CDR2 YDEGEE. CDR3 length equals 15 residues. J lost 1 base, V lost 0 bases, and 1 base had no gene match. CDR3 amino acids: CASSLDRGPNTEAFF. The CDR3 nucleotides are TGTGCCAGCAGCTTGGACAGGGGGCCGAACACTGAAGCTTTCTTT.

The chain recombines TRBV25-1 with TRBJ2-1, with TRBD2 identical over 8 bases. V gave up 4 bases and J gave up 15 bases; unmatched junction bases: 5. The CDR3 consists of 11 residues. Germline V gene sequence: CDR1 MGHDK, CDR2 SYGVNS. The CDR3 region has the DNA TGTGCCAGCAGTGCCCCGGGAGGGCCGTTCTTC. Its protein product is CASSAPGGPFF.

CDR3 sequence: CASSLAGGSGNTIYF. The CDR3 nucleotides are TGTGCCAGCAGCTTGGCGGGGGGATCTGGAAACACCATATATTTT. The chain employs TRBV5-6 and TRBJ1-3, with D possibly TRBD1 on 5 matching bases. Trimming shortened V by 0 bases and J by 1 base, and 8 bases separated the two germline ends. The CDR3 has 15 amino acids. Germline V gene sequence: CDR1 SGHDT, CDR2 YYEEEE.

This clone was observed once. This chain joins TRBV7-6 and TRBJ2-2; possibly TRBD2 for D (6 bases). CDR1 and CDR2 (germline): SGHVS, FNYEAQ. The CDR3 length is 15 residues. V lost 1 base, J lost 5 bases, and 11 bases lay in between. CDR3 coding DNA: TGTGCCAGCAGCTTAGGACTAGATGGGACCGGGGAGCTGTTTTTT. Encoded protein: CASSLGLDGTGELFF.

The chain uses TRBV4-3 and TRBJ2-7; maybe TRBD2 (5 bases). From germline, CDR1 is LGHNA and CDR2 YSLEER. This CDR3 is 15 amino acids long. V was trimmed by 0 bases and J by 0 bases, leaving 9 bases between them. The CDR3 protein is CASSQDGEGSYEQYF. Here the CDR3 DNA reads TGCGCCAGCAGCCAAGATGGAGAGGGCTCCTACGAGCAGTACTTC.

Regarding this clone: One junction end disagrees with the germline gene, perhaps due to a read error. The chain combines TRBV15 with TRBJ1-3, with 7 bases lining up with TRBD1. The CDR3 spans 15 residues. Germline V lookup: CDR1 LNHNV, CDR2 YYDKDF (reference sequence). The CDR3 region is CATSRDRAAGNTIYF. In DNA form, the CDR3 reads TGTGCCACCAGCCGAGACAGGGCGGCTGGAAACACCATATATTTT.

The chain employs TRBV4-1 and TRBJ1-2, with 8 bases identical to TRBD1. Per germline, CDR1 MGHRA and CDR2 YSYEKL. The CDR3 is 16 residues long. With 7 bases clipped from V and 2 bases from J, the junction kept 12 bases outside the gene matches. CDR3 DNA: TGCGCCAGCACAAAAGGTACAGGGGGATTCAACTATGGCTACACCTTC. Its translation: CASTKGTGGFNYGYTF.